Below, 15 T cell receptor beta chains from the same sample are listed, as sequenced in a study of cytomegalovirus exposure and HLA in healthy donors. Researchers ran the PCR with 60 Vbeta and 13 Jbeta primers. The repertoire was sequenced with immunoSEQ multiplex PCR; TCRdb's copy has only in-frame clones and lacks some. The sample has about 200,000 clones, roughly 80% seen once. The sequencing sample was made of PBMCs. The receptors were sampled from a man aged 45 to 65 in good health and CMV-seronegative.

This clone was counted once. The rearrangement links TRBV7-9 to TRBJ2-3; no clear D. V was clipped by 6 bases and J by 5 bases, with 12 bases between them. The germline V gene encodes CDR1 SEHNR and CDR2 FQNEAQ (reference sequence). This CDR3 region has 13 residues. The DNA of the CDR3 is TGTGCCAGCAGTATGCTACAGCTAGATACGCAGTATTTT. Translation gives CASSMLQLDTQYF.

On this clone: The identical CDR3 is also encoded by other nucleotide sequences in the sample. The CDR3 reads CASSQASGSETQYF. The CDR3 DNA follows: TGTGCCAGCAGCCAAGCTAGCGGGAGCGAGACCCAGTACTTC. The chain carries TRBV4-2 and TRBJ2-5; 10 nucleotides match TRBD2. CDR1 and CDR2 from the germline V gene are LGHNA and YNFKEQ. The CDR3 loop spans 14 amino acids. Losses at the gene ends were 1 base for V and 5 bases for J; bases not matched to a gene: 1.

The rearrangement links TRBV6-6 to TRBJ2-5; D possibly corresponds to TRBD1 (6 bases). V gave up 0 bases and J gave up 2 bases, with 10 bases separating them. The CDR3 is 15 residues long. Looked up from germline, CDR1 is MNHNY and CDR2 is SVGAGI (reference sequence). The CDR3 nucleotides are TGTGCCAGCAGTTACTCGGACAGACCACAAGAGACCCAGTACTTC. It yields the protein CASSYSDRPQETQYF.

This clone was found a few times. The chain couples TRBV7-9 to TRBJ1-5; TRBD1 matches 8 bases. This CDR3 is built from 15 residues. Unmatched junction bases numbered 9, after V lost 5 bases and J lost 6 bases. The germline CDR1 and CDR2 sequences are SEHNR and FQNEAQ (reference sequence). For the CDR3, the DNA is TGTGCCAGCAGCCCCGGACAGGGAAAGGTTCAGCCCCAGCATTTT. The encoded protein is CASSPGQGKVQPQHF. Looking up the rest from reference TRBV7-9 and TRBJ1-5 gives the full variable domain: DTGVSQNPRHKITKRGQNVTFRCDPISEHNRLYWYRQTLGQGPEFLTYFQNEAQLEKSRLLSDRFSAERPKGSFSTLEIQRTEQGDSAMYLCASSPGQGKVQPQHFGDGTRLSIL.

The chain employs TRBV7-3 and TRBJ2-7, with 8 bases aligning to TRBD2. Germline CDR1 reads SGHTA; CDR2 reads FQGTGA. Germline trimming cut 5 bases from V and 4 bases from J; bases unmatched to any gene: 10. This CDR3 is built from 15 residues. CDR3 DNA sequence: TGTGCCAGCAGCCCAAGGCTGGCGGGAGGTTACGAGCAGTACTTC. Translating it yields CASSPRLAGGYEQYF.

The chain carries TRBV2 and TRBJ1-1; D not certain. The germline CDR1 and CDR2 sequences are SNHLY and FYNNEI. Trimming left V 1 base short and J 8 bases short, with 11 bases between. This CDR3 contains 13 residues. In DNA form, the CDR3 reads TGTGCCAGCAGTGAAGTGGTGGGCCTCGAAGCTTTCTTT. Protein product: CASSEVVGLEAFF.

CDR3 region: CASSLDSGRVREFF. CDR3 sequence (DNA): TGCGCCAGCAGCTTGGATAGCGGGAGGGTTCGGGAGTTCTTC. The J gene is TRBJ2-1, the V gene TRBV5-1; 11 nucleotides match TRBD2. V was pared by 0 bases and J by 14 bases, with 7 bases of the junction left unmatched. This CDR3 has 14 residues. Germline V CDR1 and CDR2: SGHRS, YFSETQ.

CDR3 nucleotide sequence: TGCAGCGTTGCCCGGGACTCCACCCGAGCCTACGAGCAGTACTTC. It is translated as CSVARDSTRAYEQYF. This sequence joins TRBV29-1 and TRBJ2-7; D possibly corresponds to TRBD2 (6 bases). The CDR3 has 15 amino acids. CDR1 is SQVTM, CDR2 ANQGSEA, per germline. Between the trimmed V and J ends, which lost 4 bases and 2 bases, there was a span of 18 bases.

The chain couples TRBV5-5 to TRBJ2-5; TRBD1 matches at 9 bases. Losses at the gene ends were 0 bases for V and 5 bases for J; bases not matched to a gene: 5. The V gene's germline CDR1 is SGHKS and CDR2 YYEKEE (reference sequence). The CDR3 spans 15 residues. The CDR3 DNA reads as TGTGCCAGCAGCTTGGTAACAGGGGGCAAGGAGACCCAGTACTTC. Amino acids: CASSLVTGGKETQYF.

The CDR3 loop reads CASSLRGLGEQYF. In nucleotides, the CDR3 is TGTGCCAGCAGCTTAAGGGGCCTAGGGGAGCAGTACTTC. This sequence joins TRBV7-2 and TRBJ2-7, with D tentatively TRBD1 (5 bases). Trimming shortened V by 2 bases and J by 7 bases, and 12 bases separated the two germline ends. The CDR3 has 13 amino acids. CDR1 and CDR2 (germline): SGHTA, FQGNSA.

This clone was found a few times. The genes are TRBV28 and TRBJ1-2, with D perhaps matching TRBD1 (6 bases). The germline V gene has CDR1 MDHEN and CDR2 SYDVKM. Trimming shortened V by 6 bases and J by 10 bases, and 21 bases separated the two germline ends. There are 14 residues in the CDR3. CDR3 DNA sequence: TGTGCCAGCAGGAGACAGGCGACGTTATGGGACTACACCTTC. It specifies CASRRQATLWDYTF.

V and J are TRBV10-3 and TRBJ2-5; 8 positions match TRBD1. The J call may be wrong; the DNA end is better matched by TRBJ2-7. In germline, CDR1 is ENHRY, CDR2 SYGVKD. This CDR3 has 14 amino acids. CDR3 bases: TGTGCCATCAGTTCCGGGACAGGCGCCTACGAGCAGTACTTC. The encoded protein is CAISSGTGAYEQYF.

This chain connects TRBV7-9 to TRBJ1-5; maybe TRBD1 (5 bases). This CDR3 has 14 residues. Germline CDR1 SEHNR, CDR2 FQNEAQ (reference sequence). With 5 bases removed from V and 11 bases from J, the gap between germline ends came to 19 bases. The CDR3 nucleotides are TGTGCCAGCAGCCGCGGGACTTCCTGGGGGACCCAGCATTTT. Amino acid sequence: CASSRGTSWGTQHF.

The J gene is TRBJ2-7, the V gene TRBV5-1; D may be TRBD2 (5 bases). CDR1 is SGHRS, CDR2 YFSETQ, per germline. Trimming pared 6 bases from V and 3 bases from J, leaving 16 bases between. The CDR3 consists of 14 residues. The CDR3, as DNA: TGCGCCAGCACATTGGACGGGATTGGCTACGAGCAGTACTTC. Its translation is CASTLDGIGYEQYF.

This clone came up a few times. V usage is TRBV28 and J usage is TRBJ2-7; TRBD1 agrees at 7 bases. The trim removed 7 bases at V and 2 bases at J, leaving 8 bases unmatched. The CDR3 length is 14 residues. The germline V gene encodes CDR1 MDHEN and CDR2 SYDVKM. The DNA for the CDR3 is TGTGCCAGCACAATGACAGGGATACCCTACGAGCAGTACTTC. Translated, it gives CASTMTGIPYEQYF.